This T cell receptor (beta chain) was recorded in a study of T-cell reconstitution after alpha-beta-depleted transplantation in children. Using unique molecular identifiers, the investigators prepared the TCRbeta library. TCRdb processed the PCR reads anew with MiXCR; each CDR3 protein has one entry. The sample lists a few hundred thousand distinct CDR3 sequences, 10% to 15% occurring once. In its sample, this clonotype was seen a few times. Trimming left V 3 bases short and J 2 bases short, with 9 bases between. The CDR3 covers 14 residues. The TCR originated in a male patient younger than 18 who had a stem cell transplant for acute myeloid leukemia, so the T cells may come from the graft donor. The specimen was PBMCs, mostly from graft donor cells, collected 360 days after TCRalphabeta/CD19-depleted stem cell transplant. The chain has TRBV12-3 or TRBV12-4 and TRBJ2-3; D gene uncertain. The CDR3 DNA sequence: TGTGCCAGCAGTTTGGGTGTCGCCACAGATACGCAGTATTTT. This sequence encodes CASSLGVATDTQYF.